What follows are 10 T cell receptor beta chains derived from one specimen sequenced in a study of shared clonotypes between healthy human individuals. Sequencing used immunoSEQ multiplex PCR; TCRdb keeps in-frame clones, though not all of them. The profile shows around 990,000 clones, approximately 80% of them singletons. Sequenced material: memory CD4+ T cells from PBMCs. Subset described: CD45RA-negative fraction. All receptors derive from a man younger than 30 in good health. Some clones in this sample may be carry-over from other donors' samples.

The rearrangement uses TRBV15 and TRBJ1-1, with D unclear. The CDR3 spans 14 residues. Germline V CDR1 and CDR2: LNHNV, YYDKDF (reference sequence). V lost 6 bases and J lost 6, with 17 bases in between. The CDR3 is CATSKGLNGAEAFF. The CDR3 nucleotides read TGTGCCACCAGTAAAGGTCTGAATGGGGCTGAAGCTTTCTTT.

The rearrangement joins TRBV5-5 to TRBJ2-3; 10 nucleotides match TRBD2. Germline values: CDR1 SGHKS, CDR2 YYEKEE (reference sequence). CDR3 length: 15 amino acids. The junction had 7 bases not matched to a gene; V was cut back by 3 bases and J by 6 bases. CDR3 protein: CASSSPSGRRDTQYF. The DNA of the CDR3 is TGTGCCAGCAGCTCGCCTAGCGGGAGACGGGATACGCAGTATTTT.

CDR3 sequence: CASNNVGADTQYF. The CDR3 DNA sequence: TGTGCCAGCAATAATGTAGGGGCAGATACGCAGTATTTT. The V gene is TRBV6-6, the J gene TRBJ2-3; D is perhaps TRBD1 (5 bases). This CDR3 has 13 amino acids. V lost 7 bases and J lost 4, with 12 bases in between. Germline assignment: CDR1 MNHNY and CDR2 SVGAGI (reference sequence).

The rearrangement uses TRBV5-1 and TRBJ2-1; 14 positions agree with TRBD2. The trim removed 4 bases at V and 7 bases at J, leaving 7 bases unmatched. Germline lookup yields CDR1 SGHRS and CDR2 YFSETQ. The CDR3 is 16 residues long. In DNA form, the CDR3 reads TGCGCCAGCAGCGCCCAGACTAGCGGGAGGGGGAATGAGCAGTTCTTC. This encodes CASSAQTSGRGNEQFF.

DNA for the CDR3: TGTGCCACCCAACCCCCGGCAGGGGGAAGCGAGCAGTACTTC. The encoded protein is CATQPPAGGSEQYF. V gene TRBV18 combines with J gene TRBJ2-7, with 7 nucleotides matching TRBD1. Germline values: CDR1 KGHSH, CDR2 LQKENI. The ends lost 10 bases at V and 6 bases at J; junction bases unmatched: 15. This CDR3 contains 14 residues. The full variable domain, rest sourced from reference TRBV18 and TRBJ2-7, is NAGVMQNPRHLVRRRGQEARLRCSPMKGHSHVYWYRQLPEEGLKFMVYLQKENIIDESGMPKERFSAEFPKEGPSILRIQQVVRGDSAAYFCATQPPAGGSEQYFGPGTRLTVT.

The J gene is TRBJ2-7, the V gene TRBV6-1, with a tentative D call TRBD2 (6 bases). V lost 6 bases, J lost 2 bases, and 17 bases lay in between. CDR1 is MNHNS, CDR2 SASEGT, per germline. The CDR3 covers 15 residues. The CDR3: CASSSGGIAAYEQYF. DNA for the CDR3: TGTGCCAGCAGCTCCGGTGGGATAGCGGCCTACGAGCAGTACTTC.

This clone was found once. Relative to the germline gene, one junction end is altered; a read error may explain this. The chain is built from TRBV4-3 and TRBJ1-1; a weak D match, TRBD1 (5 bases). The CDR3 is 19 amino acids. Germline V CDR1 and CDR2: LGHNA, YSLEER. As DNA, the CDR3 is TGCGCCAGCAGCCAAGATAATTCGGCAGGCCTCACGGGAGGGACTGAATCTTTCTTT. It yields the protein CASSQDNSAGLTGGTESFF.

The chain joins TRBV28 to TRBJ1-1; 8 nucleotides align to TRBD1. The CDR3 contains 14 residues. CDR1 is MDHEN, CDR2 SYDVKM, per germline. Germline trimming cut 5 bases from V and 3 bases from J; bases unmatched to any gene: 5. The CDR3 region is CASSGRTGHTEAFF. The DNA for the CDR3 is TGTGCCAGCAGTGGCCGGACAGGGCACACTGAAGCTTTCTTT.

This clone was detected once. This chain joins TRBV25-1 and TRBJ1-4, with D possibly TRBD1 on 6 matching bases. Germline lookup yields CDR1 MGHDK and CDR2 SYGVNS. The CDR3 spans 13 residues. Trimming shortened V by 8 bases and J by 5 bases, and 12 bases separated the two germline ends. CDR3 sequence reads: CASRWGANEKLFF. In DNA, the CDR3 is TGTGCCAGCCGGTGGGGGGCAAATGAAAAACTGTTTTTT. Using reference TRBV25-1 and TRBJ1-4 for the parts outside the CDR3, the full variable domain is EADIYQTPRYLVIGTGKKITLECSQTMGHDKMYWYQQDPGMELHLIHYSYGVNSTEKGDLSSESTVSRIRTEHFPLTLESARPSHTSQYLCASRWGANEKLFFGSGTQLSVL.

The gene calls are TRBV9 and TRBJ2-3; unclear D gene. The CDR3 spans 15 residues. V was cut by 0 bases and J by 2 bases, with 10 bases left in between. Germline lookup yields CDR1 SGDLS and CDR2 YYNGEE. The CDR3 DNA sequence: TGTGCCAGCAGCGTAGGGGGTATCGACACAGATACGCAGTATTTT. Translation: CASSVGGIDTDTQYF.